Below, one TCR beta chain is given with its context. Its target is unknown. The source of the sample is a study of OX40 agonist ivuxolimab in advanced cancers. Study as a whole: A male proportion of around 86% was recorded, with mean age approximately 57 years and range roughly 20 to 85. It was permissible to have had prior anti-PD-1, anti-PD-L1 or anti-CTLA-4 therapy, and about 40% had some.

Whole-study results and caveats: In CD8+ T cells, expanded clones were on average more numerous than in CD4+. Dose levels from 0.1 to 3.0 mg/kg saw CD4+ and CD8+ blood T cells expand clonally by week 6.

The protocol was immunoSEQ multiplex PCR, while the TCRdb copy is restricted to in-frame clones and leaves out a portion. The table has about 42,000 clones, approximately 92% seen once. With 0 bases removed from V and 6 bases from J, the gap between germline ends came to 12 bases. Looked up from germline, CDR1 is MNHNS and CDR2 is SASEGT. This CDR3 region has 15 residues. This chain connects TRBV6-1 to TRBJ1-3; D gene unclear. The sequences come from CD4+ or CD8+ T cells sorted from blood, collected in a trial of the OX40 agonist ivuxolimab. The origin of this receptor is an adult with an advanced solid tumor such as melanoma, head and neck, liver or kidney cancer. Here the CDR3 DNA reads TGTGCCAGCAGTGAAGCGCCTTTTCGGATAAACACCATATATTTT. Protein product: CASSEAPFRINTIYF.